This T cell receptor beta chain was sequenced in a study of CD8+ T cells in alopecia areata. Treatment given: oral pan-JAK inhibitor, 5-10 mg twice daily. Using a FACSAria, the CD4+ and CD8+ T cells were sorted from the PBMCs. The CDR3 has 14 amino acids. V was shortened by 0 bases and J by 3 bases, with 8 bases between the two germline ends. Germline loops: CDR1 LGHNA, CDR2 YNFKEQ. In each case, RNA was isolated and then reverse transcribed into cDNA as the sequencing template. TCRdb's table, derived via immunoSEQ multiplex PCR, lists solely in-frame clones and lacks some. Here the sample spans around 180,000 clones, 64% being singletons. This clone was seen at least ten times.

The sequencing here drew on CD4+ T cells sorted from blood, taken at week 49, from a patient treated with tofacitinib. The sequence was obtained from a human donor with alopecia areata. The chain has TRBV4-2 and TRBJ2-5; no reliable D call. The CDR3 DNA is TGTGCCAGCAGCCAAGAAGGGCCGAAAGAGACCCAGTACTTC. Translation gives CASSQEGPKETQYF.